Sequencing of this T cell receptor (beta chain) was carried out in a study of Tregs in tolerant kidney transplant recipients. Germline-derived CDR1 and CDR2 are LGHNT and FRNRAP. The CDR3 contains 15 residues. V dropped 1 base and J dropped 4; count of bases not matched to a gene: 5. The protocol was immunoSEQ multiplex PCR, while the TCRdb copy is restricted to in-frame clones and leaves out a portion. The sample consists of 90,000 to 150,000 clones, around nine tenths of them appearing once. The sequenced sample consisted of CD4+ T cells from blood. This TCR derives from a human donor in good health. The chain recombines TRBV12-5 with TRBJ2-3; 7 bases are a match to TRBD2. The CDR3 DNA sequence: TGTGCTAGTGGTTTGGGACTAGCTCCCGCAGATACGCAGTATTTT. Residues: CASGLGLAPADTQYF.